This passage covers 24 T cell receptor beta chains from one sample sequenced in a study of T cells after yellow fever vaccination. MiXCR, applied by TCRdb to the 5' RACE reads, yields one record per CDR3 protein. The table has about 350,000 distinct CDR3 sequences, 11% seen once. The specimen was PBMCs, collected on the day of the first yellow fever vaccination. These receptors all come from a man younger than 30 who received the YFV17D yellow fever vaccine.

The gene calls are TRBV12-3 or TRBV12-4 and TRBJ2-2; the D call may be TRBD1 or TRBD2 (7 bases each). CDR3 length: 16 residues. Trimming cost V 7 bases and J 2 bases, with 17 bases left between them. The CDR3 protein is CASKPRGGANTGELFF. In DNA form, the CDR3 reads TGTGCCAGCAAACCCAGGGGGGGAGCAAACACCGGGGAGCTGTTTTTT.

There are many counts of this clonotype. This chain links TRBV5-1 with TRBJ2-2; D may be TRBD2 (7 bases). The CDR3 is made up of 16 amino acids. V was clipped by 7 bases and J by 6 bases, with 22 bases between them. Per germline, CDR1 SGHRS and CDR2 YFSETQ. This CDR3 is CASLPGGGPVPGELFF. In nucleotides, the CDR3 is TGCGCCAGCCTACCGGGGGGCGGACCGGTCCCCGGGGAGCTGTTTTTT.

This clonotype was picked up many times. The rearrangement joins TRBV12-3 or TRBV12-4 to TRBJ2-7, with 15 positions matching TRBD2. After removal of 5 bases from V and 4 bases from J, the junction contained 0 bases not matched to a gene. The CDR3 runs 14 residues. The CDR3 loop is CASSGLAGGYEQYV. The CDR3, as DNA: TGTGCCAGCAGTGGACTAGCGGGGGGGTACGAGCAGTACGTC.

CDR3 amino acids: CASTPGQGHLQPQHF. In DNA, the CDR3 is TGTGCCAGCACTCCTGGACAGGGCCACCTTCAGCCCCAGCATTTT. This chain uses TRBV28 with TRBJ1-5; TRBD1 matches at 8 bases. The germline CDR1 and CDR2 sequences are MDHEN and SYDVKM. The CDR3 length is 15 residues. The junction had 11 bases not matched to a gene; V was cut back by 7 bases and J by 6 bases.

This chain links TRBV7-2 with TRBJ1-5; 8 bases align to TRBD1. The V and J ends lost 5 bases and 9 bases, in that order; junction bases with no gene match: 12. The CDR3 consists of 15 residues. Germline-derived CDR1 and CDR2 are SGHTA and FQGNSA. The chain's CDR3 is CASSPNRGQASPQHF. CDR3 in DNA: TGTGCCAGCAGCCCGAACAGGGGACAGGCCTCGCCCCAGCATTTT.

CDR3 sequence: CASSSNSGTDTQYF. The DNA for the CDR3 is TGTGCCAGCAGCTCTAACAGCGGCACAGATACGCAGTATTTT. The chain combines TRBV5-4 with TRBJ2-3; no definite D call. V lost 3 bases and J lost 1, with 9 bases in between. The CDR3 sequence is 14 residues long. CDR1 and CDR2 from the germline V gene are SGHNT and YYREEE (reference sequence).

This clonotype was detected many times. V gene TRBV5-1 combines with J gene TRBJ1-5; D is uncertain. Germline lookup yields CDR1 SGHRS and CDR2 YFSETQ. This CDR3 spans 15 amino acids. V dropped 1 base and J dropped 4 bases, with 12 bases sitting between them. The CDR3 sequence: CASSLSPGRNQPQHF. The CDR3 region has the DNA TGCGCCAGCAGCTTGTCCCCCGGGAGAAATCAGCCCCAGCATTTT.

This clonotype occurred a few times. The rearrangement uses TRBV10-3 and TRBJ2-3; 12 bases align to TRBD2. CDR1 is ENHRY, CDR2 SYGVKD, per germline. V shed 2 bases, J shed 1 base, and the junction held 7 bases outside the gene matches. The length of the CDR3 is 18 residues. CDR3 DNA: TGTGCCATCAGTGAGAGTCTACTAGCGGGGGGACGCACAGATACGCAGTATTTT. Its protein is CAISESLLAGGRTDTQYF.

This clonotype was recorded many times. CDR3 DNA: TGTGCCAGCAGCTTAGGGACAGCTAATCCCTATGGCTACACCTTC. Translating gives CASSLGTANPYGYTF. The V gene is TRBV7-9, the J gene TRBJ1-2; tentatively, D is TRBD1 (6 bases). From germline, CDR1 is SEHNR and CDR2 FQNEAQ (reference sequence). CDR3 size: 15 residues. V lost 1 base, J lost 4 bases, and 13 bases lay in between.

J is TRBJ1-2 and V is TRBV20-1, with a weak D call TRBD1 (6 bases). Trimming removed 7 bases from V and 14 bases from J, with 11 bases in between. CDR1 DFQATT and CDR2 SNEGSKA come from the germline V gene (reference sequence). The CDR3 runs 8 residues. The CDR3 DNA is TGCAGTGATACAGGGAATACCTTC. This codes for CSDTGNTF.

Many counts were recorded for this clonotype. The rearrangement uses TRBV19 and TRBJ1-5; D gene unclear. The germline CDR1 and CDR2 sequences are LNHDA and SQIVND (reference sequence). The CDR3 sequence is 13 residues long. V was cut by 2 bases and J by 2 bases, with 4 bases left in between. CDR3 loop: CASSIMGNQPQHF. CDR3 nucleotides: TGTGCCAGTAGTATAATGGGCAATCAGCCCCAGCATTTT.

This clonotype was picked up a small number of times. The chain combines TRBV5-1 with TRBJ1-1, with D uncertain. The CDR3 is 13 amino acids. The germline V gene has CDR1 SGHRS and CDR2 YFSETQ. V lost 0 bases, J lost 4 bases, and 7 bases lay in between. The chain's CDR3 is CASSLDKVTEAFF. In DNA, the CDR3 is TGCGCCAGCAGCTTGGACAAGGTCACTGAAGCTTTCTTT.

J is TRBJ2-7 and V is TRBV10-3, with D possibly TRBD1 on 6 matching bases. Germline V gene data show CDR1 as ENHRY and CDR2 as SYGVKD. V was cut by 10 bases and J by 0 bases, with 13 bases left in between. The CDR3 loop spans 13 amino acids. Here the CDR3 reads CATRQDSSYEQYV. DNA of the CDR3: TGTGCCACCAGACAGGATAGCTCCTACGAGCAGTACGTC.

The sample holds a few counts of this clonotype. V usage is TRBV5-1 and J usage is TRBJ1-2, with 7 bases fitting TRBD1. CDR1 and CDR2 (germline): SGHRS, YFSETQ. V trimming: 4 bases; J trimming: 4 bases; junction bases outside the gene matches: 13. The CDR3 contains 16 residues. Here the CDR3 DNA reads TGCGCCAGCAGCGGGGGTCTAGGGACAGCGAGCTATGGCTACACCTTC. It yields the protein CASSGGLGTASYGYTF.

This clonotype was recorded many times. The V gene is TRBV11-2, the J gene TRBJ1-5, with unresolved D. The V end was cut by 1 base, the J end by 2 bases, with 6 bases between. There are 14 residues in the CDR3. The germline CDR1 and CDR2 sequences are SGHAT and FQNNGV. The CDR3 here is CASSLVSGNQPQHF. The DNA for the CDR3 is TGTGCCAGCAGCTTAGTCTCTGGCAATCAGCCCCAGCATTTT.

This clonotype was seen only a few times. V usage is TRBV7-9 and J usage is TRBJ2-1; tentative D call: TRBD1 (6 bases). Germline CDR1 and CDR2: SEHNR and FQNEAQ (reference sequence). The CDR3 extends over 12 amino acids. V lost 6 bases, J lost 9 bases, and 12 bases lay in between. In DNA, the CDR3 is TGTGCCAGCAGTCCAGGGGCGGGTGAGCAGTTCTTC. This codes for CASSPGAGEQFF.

The chain is built from TRBV20-1 and TRBJ2-4; 7 bases are a match to TRBD1. V shed 4 bases and J 4 bases; nucleotides not matched to a gene: 4. The germline V gene encodes CDR1 DFQATT and CDR2 SNEGSKA (reference sequence). CDR3 length: 13 residues. CDR3 nucleotides: TGCAGTGCTATTCCGACAGGGAAAAACATTCAGTACTTC. This encodes CSAIPTGKNIQYF.

This clonotype appeared a few times. The chain links TRBV3-1 to TRBJ2-7; the D is unclear. CDR1 and CDR2 from the germline V gene are LGHDT and YNNKEL (reference sequence). CDR3 length equals 12 residues. V gave up 2 bases and J gave up 3 bases, with 5 bases separating them. CDR3: CASSQTYYEQYF. The CDR3 region has the DNA TGTGCCAGCAGCCAAACATACTACGAGCAGTACTTC.

This chain connects TRBV5-1 to TRBJ2-3; 10 bases agree with TRBD2. CDR1 and CDR2 from the germline V gene are SGHRS and YFSETQ. Trimming cost V 0 bases and J 4 bases; bases outside gene matches: 11. There are 18 residues in the CDR3. CDR3 protein: CASSLESGGGFSPDTQYF. The CDR3 DNA is TGCGCCAGCAGCTTGGAAAGCGGGGGGGGCTTTTCCCCAGATACGCAGTATTTT.

This chain uses TRBV9 with TRBJ2-1; no reliable D call. Trimming cost V 4 bases and J 0 bases, with 17 bases left between them. This CDR3 has 17 amino acids. Germline V gives CDR1 SGDLS, CDR2 YYNGEE. CDR3 nucleotides: TGTGCCAGCAGCCCCCGAGACATACTGAGCTCCTACAATGAGCAGTTCTTC. This sequence encodes CASSPRDILSSYNEQFF.

This clonotype was observed a handful of times. The rearrangement joins TRBV9 to TRBJ2-3; D gene ambiguous. The V end lost 5 bases, the J end lost 2 bases, and 12 bases lay between the germline ends. The CDR3 has 14 amino acids. Germline CDR1 and CDR2: SGDLS and YYNGEE. This CDR3 is CASRGRTNTDTQYF. For the CDR3, the DNA is TGTGCCAGCAGGGGCCGGACCAACACAGATACGCAGTATTTT.

The chain joins TRBV6-1 to TRBJ1-2; 10 bases align to TRBD1. The CDR3 loop spans 13 amino acids. The germline V gene has CDR1 MNHNS and CDR2 SASEGT. With 7 bases clipped from V and 5 bases from J, the junction kept 4 bases outside the gene matches. The CDR3 DNA sequence: TGTGCCAGCAAGAGACAGGGGGCGTATGGCTACACCTTC. It is translated as CASKRQGAYGYTF.

This clonotype was counted only a few times. The chain is built from TRBV7-2 and TRBJ2-1, with 8 bases matching TRBD1. The V gene end was trimmed by 5 bases and the J gene end by 11 bases; junction bases not matched to a gene: 11. Germline assignment: CDR1 SGHTA and CDR2 FQGNSA. This CDR3 contains 14 residues. The DNA of the CDR3 is TGTGCCAGCAGCCCGGGGACAGGCCCCCCAAAGCAGTTCTTC. This sequence encodes CASSPGTGPPKQFF. Looking up the rest from reference TRBV7-2 and TRBJ2-1 gives the full variable domain: GAGVSQSPSNKVTEKGKDVELRCDPISGHTALYWYRQSLGQGLEFLIYFQGNSAPDKSGLPSDRFSAERTGGSVSTLTIQRTQQEDSAVYLCASSPGTGPPKQFFGPGTRLTVL.

The chain carries TRBV19 and TRBJ1-6; 7 nucleotides agree with TRBD1. This CDR3 comprises 15 residues. After removal of 9 bases from V and 7 bases from J, the junction contained 12 bases not matched to a gene. The germline V gene encodes CDR1 LNHDA and CDR2 SQIVND (reference sequence). CDR3 loop: CASADREGFNSPLHF. The CDR3 DNA follows: TGTGCCAGCGCCGACAGGGAAGGTTTCAATTCACCCCTCCACTTT.